This T cell receptor beta chain came from a study of vaccination and CD4 T cells after COVID-19. Study in general: Sampling that followed vaccination took place a median approximately 70 days after dose two, within a range of 14 to 241. The authors exposed cells to overlapping spike peptides derived from SARS-CoV-2, HCoV-NL63, HCoV-OC43 and HCoV-229E. Study-level findings and limits: Median counts of SARS-CoV-2-reactive clonotypes increased from roughly 22 to 38; this difference was not significant.

Described treatment: roughly 11-day PBMC culture with coronavirus spike peptide pools or control peptides (ViraFEST assay). Oncomine TCR Beta short-read sequencing was applied to DNA from cultured CD4+ T cells. Genomic DNA was isolated from CD4+ T cells that had been cultured. TCRdb processed the PCR reads anew with MiXCR; each CDR3 protein has one entry. The sample holds some 19,000 distinct CDR3 sequences, 43% seen once. Worth noting for this clonotype: Its matching antigen is unknown.

The receptor was derived from a human donor who had recovered from COVID-19. Sequenced: CD4+ T cells from blood, cultured in vitro.

DNA of the CDR3: TGTGCCAGCAGTTTCCAGCGTAGGGGTGAGCAGTTCTTC. Protein sequence: CASSFQRRGEQFF. The chain couples TRBV27 to TRBJ2-1; D is perhaps TRBD1 (5 bases). Germline V gene sequence: CDR1 MNHEY, CDR2 SMNVEV (reference sequence). The ends were cut back, 3 bases at V and 9 bases at J, with 12 bases in the middle. The CDR3 is 13 amino acids.